The subject of this entry is one TCR beta chain. The target antigen is unknown. The entry originates in a study of shared clonotypes between healthy human individuals. Study outcomes and limitations: A generally larger estimated richness was seen in naive subsets than in memory subsets. Naive CD4 clonotype sharing across four donors was around 5.5%. Depth was large, yet rarefaction showed that sorted-subset sequencing was incomplete. Against clonotypes common to all four donors, non-shared ones had lower generation probabilities.

Libraries were prepared by immunoSEQ multiplex PCR; TCRdb keeps only in-frame clonotypes and omits some of them. The sample includes millions of clones, 90% to 95% seen only once; the top ten take 0.1% to 0.15%. The CDR3 spans 12 residues. Germline lookup yields CDR1 MNHNS and CDR2 SASEGT. V lost 10 bases and J 3 bases, leaving 12 bases between the germline ends. The sequence derives from a young man in good health. Specimen: naive CD4+ T cells sorted from blood. The subset is: CD45RA+ positively selected. The V and J genes are TRBV6-1 and TRBJ1-2, with D unclear. The CDR3 is CATSDGYYGYTF. DNA for the CDR3: TGTGCCACCTCGGACGGCTACTATGGCTACACCTTC.